This T cell receptor beta chain was retrieved from a study of T cells in Graves' hyperthyroidism and ophthalmopathy. General study findings and limits: Ophthalmopathy was distinguished from stable hyperthyroidism by 13 V-J signatures. In the blood, most expanded thyroid clonotypes above 0.001 appeared as well.

TCR beta CDR3 regions were amplified from RNA transcripts. The HTBI set primed first-round TCR CDR3 RT-PCR. TCRdb ran MiXCR on the multiplex PCR reads and lists one entry per CDR3 protein. This sample yields approximately 360,000 distinct CDR3 sequences, of which less than 20% are seen a single time; about 27% belongs to the top ten. The study collected blood at first hyperthyroidism diagnosis, before any ophthalmopathy symptoms arose. The CDR3 totals 13 residues. Trimming pared 10 bases from V and 4 bases from J, leaving 16 bases between. The germline V gene has CDR1 ENHRY and CDR2 SYGVKD. The table lists this clonotype with a few counts. What it binds is unknown.

The source material was blood. The rearrangement uses TRBV10-3 and TRBJ1-2; D not certain. The origin of this receptor is a woman between 18 and 29 years old with Graves' hyperthyroidism that later progressed to Graves' ophthalmopathy. CDR3 residues: CASVLMESYGYTF. CDR3 nucleotide sequence: TGTGCCAGCGTGCTAATGGAGTCCTATGGCTACACCTTC.